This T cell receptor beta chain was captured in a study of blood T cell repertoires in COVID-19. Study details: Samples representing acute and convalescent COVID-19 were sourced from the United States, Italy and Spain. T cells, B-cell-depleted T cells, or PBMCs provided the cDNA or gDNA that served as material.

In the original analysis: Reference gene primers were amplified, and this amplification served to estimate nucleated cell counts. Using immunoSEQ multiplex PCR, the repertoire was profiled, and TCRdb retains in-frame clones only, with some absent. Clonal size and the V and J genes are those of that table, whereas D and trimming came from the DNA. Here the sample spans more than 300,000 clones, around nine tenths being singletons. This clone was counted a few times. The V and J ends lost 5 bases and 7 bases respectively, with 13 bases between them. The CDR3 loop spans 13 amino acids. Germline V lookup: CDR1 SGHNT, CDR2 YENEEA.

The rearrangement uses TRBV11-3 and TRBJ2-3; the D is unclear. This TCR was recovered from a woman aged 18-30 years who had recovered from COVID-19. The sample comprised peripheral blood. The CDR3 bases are TGTGCCAGCAGCAAAGAGGAGTGGAATACGCAGTATTTT. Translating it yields CASSKEEWNTQYF.